The present entry profiles one T cell receptor (beta chain) with its context. Its antigen remains unknown. The data derive from a study of radiotherapy plus CTLA-4 blockade in lung cancer. Broader study findings: There was expansion of tumor-derived TCR clones in blood after radiotherapy plus ipilimumab.

Participants had chemo-refractory metastatic non-small-cell lung cancer and were treated with focal radiation plus ipilimumab CTLA-4 blockade. Assay used: immunoSEQ multiplex PCR; TCRdb lists only in-frame clones, some missing. The repertoire holds some 100,000 clones, with approximately 84% as singletons. Between the trimmed V and J ends, which lost 1 base and 6 bases, there was a span of 9 bases. The CDR3 extends over 14 amino acids. CDR1 is SEHNR, CDR2 FQNEAQ, per germline (reference sequence). J is TRBJ2-2 and V is TRBV7-9, with a weak D call TRBD1 (6 bases). This TCR derives from a human donor with non-small cell lung cancer who had a partial response to radiotherapy plus ipilimumab. Sequencing used peripheral blood, obtained from a patient treated with radiotherapy plus ipilimumab. The CDR3, as DNA: TGTGCCAGCAGCTTAGAGGCAGGGGCCGGGGAGCTGTTTTTT. Translating it yields CASSLEAGAGELFF.